This is a list of T cell receptor beta chains from one sample in a study of T-cell memory formation after mild COVID-19. TCRdb passed the 5' RACE reads through MiXCR, listing each CDR3 protein once. The repertoire has a few hundred thousand distinct CDR3 sequences, over 15% of them found once; the top ten carry 22%. Sequencing was performed on PBMCs or a T cell subset sorted from them (not recorded which). These receptors were taken from a man younger than 30 who had mild COVID-19 (a few samples of this study predate the infection). Cell type and time point are not known. Both conserved end residues are part of each CDR3. The D gene is left open where the match is weak. Clone size appears in some rows only: once, few, many, or a class for an expanded clone.

few	TRBV2	NA	TRBJ2-3	CASSEIRPDGTQYF	TGTGCCAGCAGTGAAATTAGACCCGACGGGACGCAGTATTTT
NA	TRBV3-1	TRBD1	TRBJ1-1	CASSHTGTGGTEAFF	TGTGCCAGCAGCCACACCGGTACAGGGGGCACTGAAGCTTTCTTT
NA	TRBV11-2	TRBD1	TRBJ2-5	CASSRGQGPDAETQYF	TGTGCCAGCAGCCGGGGACAGGGGCCCGACGCCGAGACCCAGTACTTC
NA	TRBV5-6	TRBD2	TRBJ2-3	CASSLAGVAGVLDTQYF	TGTGCCAGCAGCTTGGCGGGCGTAGCGGGGGTCTTAGATACGCAGTATTTT
NA	TRBV6-6	TRBD1	TRBJ1-1	CASTRGQFQEAFF	TGTGCCAGCACCAGGGGGCAATTTCAGGAAGCTTTCTTT
NA	TRBV20-1	NA	TRBJ1-2	CSAWDSMSGYTF	TGCAGTGCTTGGGACTCCATGTCTGGCTACACCTTC
NA	TRBV12-3/TRBV12-4	TRBD1	TRBJ1-5	CASSTRQGWAQHF	TGTGCCAGCAGTACCAGACAGGGCTGGGCCCAGCATTTT
few	TRBV7-2	NA	TRBJ1-1	CASSLARRGSTEAFF	TGTGCCAGCAGCTTAGCGCGGAGGGGGAGCACTGAAGCTTTCTTT
few	TRBV30	NA	TRBJ1-1	CAWSVLLNTEAFF	TGTGCCTGGAGTGTACTCCTGAACACTGAAGCTTTCTTT
NA	TRBV29-1	TRBD2	TRBJ2-1	CSVQRGGEQFF	TGCAGCGTTCAGCGGGGGGGTGAGCAGTTCTTC
few	TRBV7-2	NA	TRBJ2-2	CASSERVTGELFF	TGTGCCAGCAGCGAACGGGTTACCGGGGAGCTGTTTTTT
NA	TRBV7-2	NA	TRBJ2-5	CASSRTGGGVKTQYF	TGTGCCAGCAGCCGGACGGGAGGGGGCGTGAAGACCCAGTACTTC
few	TRBV7-9	TRBD2	TRBJ2-1	CASSSKLAEDYNEQFF	TGTGCCAGCAGCAGTAAACTAGCGGAAGACTACAATGAGCAGTTCTTC
NA	TRBV29-1	TRBD2	TRBJ2-1	CSVSGGAGEQFF	TGCAGCGTGTCCGGGGGGGCAGGGGAGCAGTTCTTC
NA	TRBV21-1	NA	TRBJ2-7	CASSKDRDTYEQYF	TGTGCCAGCAGCAAAGATAGGGACACCTACGAGCAGTACTTC
NA	TRBV5-4	NA	TRBJ2-6	CASSIDLSGANVLTF	TGTGCCAGCAGTATCGATCTCTCTGGGGCCAACGTCCTGACTTTC
NA	TRBV10-3	NA	TRBJ1-2	CASGTQNYGYTF	TGTGCCAGCGGGACACAGAACTATGGCTACACCTTC
NA	TRBV7-3	NA	TRBJ2-3	CASSLVVGRDTQYF	TGTGCCAGCAGCTTAGTCGTAGGGAGGGATACGCAGTATTTT
few	TRBV24-1	NA	TRBJ2-5	CATSSASEETQYF	TGTGCCACCAGTAGTGCCAGTGAAGAGACCCAGTACTTC
NA	TRBV28	NA	TRBJ1-1	CASSPPTAEAFF	TGTGCCAGCAGCCCACCGACAGCTGAAGCTTTCTTT
NA	TRBV28	TRBD1	TRBJ2-2	CASSPPGQPTGELFF	TGTGCCAGCAGCCCCCCGGGACAGCCAACCGGGGAGCTGTTTTTT
few	TRBV12-3/TRBV12-4	NA	TRBJ1-1	CASSPWEGGAEAFF	TGTGCCAGCAGTCCCTGGGAGGGTGGCGCTGAAGCTTTCTTT
NA	TRBV29-1	TRBD1	TRBJ2-7	CSVAGTDENTSSYEQYF	TGCAGCGTTGCGGGGACAGACGAAAATACTAGCTCCTACGAGCAGTACTTC
few	TRBV9	TRBD1	TRBJ2-5	CASSVGGDRGRETQYF	TGTGCCAGCAGCGTAGGAGGGGACAGGGGACGCGAGACCCAGTACTTC
NA	TRBV20-1	NA	TRBJ1-2	CSAARGGNGYTF	TGCAGTGCTGCTAGGGGGGGTAACGGCTACACCTTC
few	TRBV11-2	NA	TRBJ2-3	CASSFRGSTDTQYF	TGTGCCAGCAGCTTTAGGGGATCCACAGATACGCAGTATTTT
few	TRBV5-5	NA	TRBJ2-2	CASSLGMNTGELFF	TGTGCCAGCAGCTTAGGGATGAACACCGGGGAGCTGTTTTTT
few	TRBV20-1	TRBD1	TRBJ1-1	CSARAGQGTEAFF	TGCAGTGCTAGAGCGGGACAGGGCACTGAAGCTTTCTTT
few	TRBV29-1	NA	TRBJ2-1	CSVDPPGLGNNEQFF	TGCAGCGTTGACCCCCCGGGCCTAGGGAACAATGAGCAGTTCTTC
many	TRBV9	NA	TRBJ2-5	CASSVDARQETQYF	TGTGCCAGCAGCGTAGATGCCCGCCAAGAGACCCAGTACTTC